This TCR beta chain came from a study of blood T cell repertoires in COVID-19. Data came from immunoSEQ multiplex PCR; TCRdb stores just in-frame clones and leaves some out. The sample consists of some 90,000 clones, roughly nine tenths of them appearing once. This receptor was taken from a man in his fifties with acute or convalescent COVID-19. The sample consisted of peripheral blood.

The CDR3 DNA follows: TGTGCTAGTGGTTTGTCCGCTAGGGGAGGGAACACCGGGGAGCTGTTTTTT. As protein: CASGLSARGGNTGELFF. The chain combines TRBV12-5 with TRBJ2-2, with a tentative D call TRBD2 (6 bases). The V gene's germline CDR1 is LGHNT and CDR2 FRNRAP. The CDR3 is 17 amino acids. The germline V and J ends were trimmed by 2 bases and 1 base, with 14 bases remaining between them. The variable domain in full, with the rest retrieved from reference TRBV12-5 and TRBJ2-2, is DARVTQTPRHKVTEMGQEVTMRCQPILGHNTVFWYRQTMMQGLELLAYFRNRAPLDDSGMPKDRFSAEMPDATLATLKIQPSEPRDSAVYFCASGLSARGGNTGELFFGEGSRLTVL.